These 15 T cell receptor beta chains were sequenced from one sample in a study of cytomegalovirus exposure and HLA in healthy donors (dated 2017 in TCRdb). The library relied on the immunoSEQ multiplex PCR assay. A mixture of 60 forward primers for TCR Vbeta segments and 13 reverse primers for TCR Jbeta segments was used in the multiplex PCR. TCRdb took this table from immuneACCESS and kept in-frame rearrangements with V and J called. Such tables lack part of the clones; where checked against another copy, unresolved V genes explain under half of the gap, and the rest is unexplained. The sample contains about 190,000 clones, around three quarters of them found a single time. Clones ranked in the top ten supply 12% to 15% of the sample. Sequenced input: PBMCs. Source of these receptors: a young woman in good health and CMV-seropositive.

CDR3 DNA: TGTGCCAGTAGTAGGGAGACAGGGACTGGGGCCAACGTCCTGACTTTC. It specifies CASSRETGTGANVLTF. The rearrangement uses TRBV19 and TRBJ2-6; TRBD1 agrees at 7 bases. V shed 4 bases and J 2 bases; nucleotides not matched to a gene: 5. The germline CDR1 and CDR2 sequences are LNHDA and SQIVND (reference sequence). This CDR3 region has 16 residues. The whole variable domain, filled in from reference TRBV19 and TRBJ2-6, reads DGGITQSPKYLFRKEGQNVTLSCEQNLNHDAMYWYRQDPGQGLRLIYYSQIVNDFQKGDIAEGYSVSREKKESFPLTVTSAQKNPTAFYLCASSRETGTGANVLTFGAGSRLTVL.

The sample holds a few counts of this clone. The chain combines TRBV5-1 with TRBJ1-5; TRBD1 might be the D (6 bases). Germline loops: CDR1 SGHRS, CDR2 YFSETQ. Between the trimmed V and J ends, which lost 9 bases and 6 bases, there was a span of 22 bases. The CDR3 runs to 15 residues. CDR3 nucleotide sequence: TGCGCCACCCACCTCCGTACCCCCAGGGGTCAGCCCCAGCATTTT. Encoded protein: CATHLRTPRGQPQHF.

This clone was seen more than once but under ten times. This rearrangement joins TRBV4-1 to TRBJ1-4; TRBD1 might be the D (6 bases). Germline V gene data show CDR1 as MGHRA and CDR2 as YSYEKL. V lost 0 bases to trimming and J lost 7 bases, with 15 bases between them. There are 16 residues in the CDR3. This CDR3 reads CASSQDLGGGSEKLFF. The DNA of the CDR3 is TGCGCCAGCAGCCAAGACCTAGGGGGGGGAAGTGAAAAACTGTTTTTT.

V usage is TRBV27 and J usage is TRBJ2-2; possibly TRBD2 for D (5 bases). V lost 8 bases to trimming and J lost 2 bases, with 12 bases between them. Germline V gene lookup returns CDR1 MNHEY and CDR2 SMNVEV (reference sequence). This CDR3 comprises 14 residues. The CDR3 region is CASVQRINTGELFF. As DNA, the CDR3 is TGTGCCAGCGTCCAGCGGATTAACACCGGGGAGCTGTTTTTT.

The chain couples TRBV18 to TRBJ1-3; the D gene is possibly TRBD1 (6 bases). This CDR3 comprises 16 residues. Looked up from germline, CDR1 is KGHSH and CDR2 is LQKENI. Trimming left V 3 bases short and J 0 bases short, with 12 bases between. CDR3 region: CASSPTGSSSGNTIYF. The CDR3 nucleotides read TGTGCCAGCTCACCGACAGGTTCCTCCTCTGGAAACACCATATATTTT.

This rearrangement joins TRBV4-2 to TRBJ2-7; a weak D match, TRBD2 (6 bases). CDR1 is LGHNA and CDR2 is YNFKEQ in the germline V gene. This CDR3 region has 15 residues. Between the trimmed V and J ends, which lost 4 bases and 0 bases, there was a span of 13 bases. The CDR3 is CASSRGHGSSYEQYF. The CDR3 region has the DNA TGTGCCAGCAGCCGCGGGCACGGGAGCTCCTACGAGCAGTACTTC.

The V and J genes are TRBV5-1 and TRBJ2-1; the match to TRBD1 covers 8 bases. Germline V CDR1 and CDR2: SGHRS, YFSETQ. V was pared by 3 bases and J by 6 bases, with 8 bases of the junction left unmatched. This CDR3 has 15 residues. DNA of the CDR3: TGCGCCAGCAGCTCGGACAGGGTGCAAATCAATGAGCAGTTCTTC. This gives the protein CASSSDRVQINEQFF.

V and J are TRBV7-9 and TRBJ1-1; TRBD1 matches at 7 bases. Germline loops: CDR1 SEHNR, CDR2 FQNEAQ (reference sequence). After removal of 5 bases from V and 11 bases from J, the junction contained 11 bases not matched to a gene. The CDR3 totals 13 residues. CDR3 residues: CASSPDEGAEAFF. In DNA form, the CDR3 reads TGTGCCAGCAGCCCGGATGAGGGGGCGGAGGCTTTCTTT.

V is TRBV9 and J is TRBJ2-3; TRBD2 matches at 9 bases. The ends lost 0 bases at V and 2 bases at J; junction bases unmatched: 10. Looked up from germline, CDR1 is SGDLS and CDR2 is YYNGEE. The CDR3 spans 18 residues. This CDR3 reads CASSVEGREGSPTDTQYF. In DNA, the CDR3 is TGTGCCAGCAGCGTAGAGGGGCGGGAGGGCTCCCCCACAGATACGCAGTATTTT.

The chain is built from TRBV11-2 and TRBJ1-4, with D possibly being TRBD1 (6 bases). Per germline, CDR1 SGHAT and CDR2 FQNNGV. This CDR3 has 14 amino acids. Trimming shortened V by 3 bases and J by 8 bases, and 13 bases separated the two germline ends. The CDR3: CASSFGTLGEKLFF. CDR3 bases: TGTGCCAGCAGCTTCGGGACATTGGGGGAAAAACTGTTTTTT.

The rearrangement links TRBV27 to TRBJ2-3; the match to TRBD2 covers 8 bases. Germline CDR1 is MNHEY and CDR2 is SMNVEV (reference sequence). There are 15 residues in the CDR3. V was clipped by 6 bases and J by 7 bases; unmatched bases: 12. CDR3: CASSPMGLVVNTQYF. The CDR3 DNA is TGTGCCAGCAGCCCCATGGGACTAGTCGTTAATACGCAGTATTTT.

The chain uses TRBV4-1 and TRBJ2-1; 10 bases are shared with TRBD1. Germline lookup yields CDR1 MGHRA and CDR2 YSYEKL. The CDR3 is 17 amino acids. Trimming at V came to 0 bases and at J to 3 bases, leaving 5 bases not matched to a gene. The CDR3 is CASSQDQGTGVYNEQFF. The CDR3 DNA reads as TGCGCCAGCAGCCAAGATCAGGGGACAGGGGTCTACAATGAGCAGTTCTTC.

V usage is TRBV5-1 and J usage is TRBJ2-2, with 7 bases lining up with TRBD1. The CDR3 runs to 17 residues. Germline V gene data show CDR1 as SGHRS and CDR2 as YFSETQ. J was trimmed by 6 bases and V by 4 bases; bases with no gene match: 15. Here the CDR3 DNA reads TGCGCCAGCAGCGCTATAGGGGGCGAGATTACCTCCGGGGAGCTGTTTTTT. This sequence encodes CASSAIGGEITSGELFF.

V usage is TRBV6-1 and J usage is TRBJ2-2; possible D gene TRBD1, 5 bases. Trimming took off 5 bases at V and 6 bases at J, with 22 bases between the two ends. Germline assignment: CDR1 MNHNS and CDR2 SASEGT. This CDR3 is built from 17 residues. In nucleotides, the CDR3 is TGTGCCAGCAGTCAAGAGGTTGGCAGGGAAGTCGCCGGGGAGCTGTTTTTT. Its protein product is CASSQEVGREVAGELFF.

The chain combines TRBV11-2 with TRBJ2-7; maybe TRBD1 (5 bases). This CDR3 is 12 amino acids long. The V end was cut by 3 bases, the J end by 6 bases, with 9 bases between. CDR1 and CDR2 (germline): SGHAT, FQNNGV. The CDR3 loop reads CASSFGRAEQYF. CDR3 in DNA: TGTGCCAGCAGCTTCGGCAGGGCCGAGCAGTACTTC.